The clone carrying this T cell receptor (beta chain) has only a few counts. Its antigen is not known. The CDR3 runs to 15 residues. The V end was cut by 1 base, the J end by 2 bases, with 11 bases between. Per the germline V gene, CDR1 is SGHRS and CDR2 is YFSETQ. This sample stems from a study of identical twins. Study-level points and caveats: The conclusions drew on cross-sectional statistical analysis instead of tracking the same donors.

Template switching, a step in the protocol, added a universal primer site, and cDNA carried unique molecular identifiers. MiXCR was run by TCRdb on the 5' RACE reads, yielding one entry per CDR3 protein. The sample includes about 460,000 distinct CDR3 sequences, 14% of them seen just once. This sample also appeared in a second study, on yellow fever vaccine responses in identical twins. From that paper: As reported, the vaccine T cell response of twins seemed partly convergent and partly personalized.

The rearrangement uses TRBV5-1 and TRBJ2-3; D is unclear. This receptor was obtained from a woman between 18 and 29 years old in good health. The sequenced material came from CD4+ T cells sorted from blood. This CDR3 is CASSLLQTLTDTQYF. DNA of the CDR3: TGCGCCAGCAGCTTGTTACAAACCCTCACAGATACGCAGTATTTT.